The 17 T cell receptor beta chains listed next were all sequenced from one sample in a study of cytomegalovirus exposure and HLA in healthy donors. The study ran its PCR with 60 Vbeta and 13 Jbeta primers. Measured with immunoSEQ multiplex PCR; TCRdb has only the in-frame clones, and not every one. The data contain 100,000 to 120,000 clones, just under 80% of them singletons. Material: PBMCs. Every receptor here comes from a man aged 25-45 years in good health and CMV-seronegative.

V is TRBV28 and J is TRBJ2-7, with D tentatively TRBD1 (5 bases). Germline V CDR1 and CDR2: MDHEN, SYDVKM. V was cut by 5 bases and J by 0 bases, with 11 bases left in between. The CDR3 covers 14 residues. CDR3 bases: TGTGCCAGCAGTCCCAGGGTCCCCTCCTACGAGCAGTACTTC. It specifies CASSPRVPSYEQYF. The variable domain in full, with the rest retrieved from reference TRBV28 and TRBJ2-7, is DVKVTQSSRYLVKRTGEKVFLECVQDMDHENMFWYRQDPGLGLRLIYFSYDVKMKEKGDIPEGYSVSREKKERFSLILESASTNQTSMYLCASSPRVPSYEQYFGPGTRLTVT.

This clone was seen only once. The rearrangement links TRBV5-1 to TRBJ1-2; 9 bases fit TRBD1. This CDR3 spans 15 amino acids. CDR1 is SGHRS, CDR2 YFSETQ, per germline. The V gene end was trimmed by 0 bases and the J gene end by 4 bases; junction bases not matched to a gene: 4. CDR3 nucleotides: TGCGCCAGCAGCTTGGGGGACAGGGAAGGCTATGGCTACACCTTC. Its translation: CASSLGDREGYGYTF.

The chain carries TRBV27 and TRBJ2-1, with 13 positions matching TRBD2. Trimming took 6 bases from V and 13 from J; bases not matched to a gene: 6. There are 13 residues in the CDR3. Germline CDR1 is MNHEY and CDR2 is SMNVEV (reference sequence). CDR3: CASSPGLAGSQFF. Written as DNA, the CDR3 is TGTGCCAGCAGCCCGGGACTAGCGGGATCCCAGTTCTTC.

The chain carries TRBV11-2 and TRBJ2-2, with D possibly matching TRBD1 (6 bases). From germline, CDR1 is SGHAT and CDR2 FQNNGV. The CDR3 runs to 19 residues. Trimming removed 3 bases from V and 1 base from J, with 21 bases in between. The CDR3 is CASSFSPPVGAGNTGELFF. For the CDR3, the DNA is TGTGCCAGCAGCTTCTCTCCCCCGGTGGGGGCCGGGAACACCGGGGAGCTGTTTTTT.

The gene calls are TRBV7-8 and TRBJ2-5; 7 nucleotides match TRBD2. This CDR3 spans 16 amino acids. Trimming removed 5 bases from V and 0 bases from J; junction bases left unmatched: 9. Germline values: CDR1 SGHVS, CDR2 FQNEAQ. CDR3 sequence (DNA): TGTGCCAGCAGCCCCGAGCGGGGCTCGTACCAAGAGACCCAGTACTTC. Amino acids: CASSPERGSYQETQYF.

The chain uses TRBV5-4 and TRBJ2-4, with TRBD2 matching 11 bases. This CDR3 has 14 residues. Germline assignment: CDR1 SGHNT and CDR2 YYREEE (reference sequence). Trimming removed 4 bases from V and 7 bases from J; junction bases left unmatched: 4. The CDR3 reads CASSIAGGLNIQYF. The CDR3 coding sequence is TGTGCCAGCAGCATAGCGGGGGGGCTCAACATTCAGTACTTC.

V is TRBV10-3 and J is TRBJ2-6; weak D call: TRBD2 (5 bases). Trimming stripped 2 bases from V and 2 bases from J, with 7 bases between. The CDR3 totals 15 residues. The germline V gene has CDR1 ENHRY and CDR2 SYGVKD. The CDR3 reads CAISEGGTGANVLTF. CDR3 DNA: TGTGCCATCAGTGAGGGAGGAACTGGGGCCAACGTCCTGACTTTC.

The chain carries TRBV5-8 and TRBJ2-5, with 9 positions matching TRBD1. CDR1 is SGHTS, CDR2 YDEGEE, per germline. The CDR3 sequence is 15 residues long. The junction had 3 bases not matched to a gene; V was cut back by 0 bases and J by 3 bases. The CDR3 coding sequence is TGTGCCAGCAGCTTGGCGAGGACAGGGGAAGAGACCCAGTACTTC. Amino acid sequence: CASSLARTGEETQYF. The entire variable domain, with the rest obtained from reference TRBV5-8 and TRBJ2-5, is as follows: EAGVTQSPTHLIKTRGQQATLRCSPISGHTSVYWYQQALGLGLQFLLWYDEGEERNRGNFPPRFSGRQFPNYSSELNVNALELEDSALYLCASSLARTGEETQYFGPGTRLLVL.

This clone turned up a few times. CDR3 bases: TGTGCCAGCTCACCAGGAGGGGTGGACCAGCCCCAGCATTTT. This translates into CASSPGGVDQPQHF. The chain carries TRBV18 and TRBJ1-5, with D possibly matching TRBD1 (5 bases). Trimming shortened V by 2 bases and J by 7 bases, and 12 bases separated the two germline ends. The CDR3 sequence is 14 residues long. Germline CDR1 is KGHSH and CDR2 is LQKENI.

V is TRBV4-2 and J is TRBJ2-6, with TRBD2 matching 8 bases. The CDR3 totals 17 residues. Germline CDR1 reads LGHNA; CDR2 reads YNFKEQ. Trimming cost V 5 bases and J 2 bases; bases outside gene matches: 8. CDR3 region: CASSDSGIGTGANVLTF. Written as DNA, the CDR3 is TGTGCCAGCAGCGATAGCGGGATAGGTACTGGGGCCAACGTCCTGACTTTC.

This clone has more than one count but fewer than ten. The chain combines TRBV10-2 with TRBJ1-5; no firm D call. Germline V CDR1 and CDR2: WSHSY, SAAADI. V dropped 4 bases and J dropped 4 bases, with 8 bases sitting between them. The CDR3 has 13 amino acids. The CDR3 loop is CASSVTQNQPQHF. The CDR3 DNA follows: TGCGCCAGCAGTGTTACACAGAATCAGCCCCAGCATTTT.

The chain recombines TRBV10-3 with TRBJ2-7; 7 bases map to TRBD2. The CDR3 is 15 residues long. V was clipped by 4 bases and J by 7 bases; unmatched bases: 13. Per the germline V gene, CDR1 is ENHRY and CDR2 is SYGVKD. The CDR3 region has the DNA TGTGCCATCAGTGTCAGGGCGGGGGACGTGGGAGAGCAGTACTTC. Translation: CAISVRAGDVGEQYF.

This clone appeared a few times. The chain joins TRBV20-1 to TRBJ1-2; D call uncertain. Per germline, CDR1 DFQATT and CDR2 SNEGSKA (reference sequence). V was cut by 4 bases and J by 4 bases, with 4 bases left in between. This CDR3 is built from 10 residues. The CDR3 loop reads CSANSYGYTF. The CDR3 DNA is TGCAGTGCTAACAGCTATGGCTACACCTTC.

V and J are TRBV9 and TRBJ2-1; the match to TRBD1 covers 7 bases. J lost 15 bases, V lost 5 bases, and 8 bases had no gene match. The length of the CDR3 is 11 residues. The germline V gene encodes CDR1 SGDLS and CDR2 YYNGEE. The CDR3 protein is CASRDREDLFF. In nucleotides, the CDR3 is TGTGCCAGCAGAGACAGGGAAGATCTGTTCTTC.

The J gene is TRBJ1-5, the V gene TRBV10-3, with 7 bases aligning to TRBD1. V gave up 6 bases and J gave up 2 bases; unmatched junction bases: 4. Germline assignment: CDR1 ENHRY and CDR2 SYGVKD. CDR3 length equals 14 residues. The CDR3 bases are TGTGCCATCAGCACAGGGGAGGGCAATCAGCCCCAGCATTTT. Amino acid sequence: CAISTGEGNQPQHF.

In DNA, the CDR3 is TGCGCCAGCAGCCAAGTTGGTTTCATAGGACAGGACTACGAGCAGTACTTC. It encodes CASSQVGFIGQDYEQYF. V gene TRBV4-1 combines with J gene TRBJ2-7; the match to TRBD1 covers 7 bases. This CDR3 contains 17 residues. Trimming cost V 1 base and J 3 bases; bases outside gene matches: 12. The germline CDR1 and CDR2 sequences are MGHRA and YSYEKL.

The chain is built from TRBV6-1 and TRBJ2-7, with a weak D call TRBD1 (5 bases). The CDR3 has 13 amino acids. Germline CDR1 reads MNHNS; CDR2 reads SASEGT. The ends were cut back, 7 bases at V and 3 bases at J, with 13 bases in the middle. In DNA, the CDR3 is TGTGCCAGCAATCGACAGAACTACTACGAGCAGTACTTC. Translated: CASNRQNYYEQYF.